The clone carrying this T cell receptor (beta chain) was recorded a few times. Its specificity is not known. No progression to ophthalmopathy over 18 months defined stable hyperthyroidism. PBMCs were isolated from an approximately 9.4 ml sample of fresh peripheral blood. As the template, RNA transcripts were used to amplify TCR beta CDR3 regions. Investigators did first-round RT-PCR with HTBI primers, then second-round multiplex PCR. TCRdb analysed the multiplex PCR reads with MiXCR anew, one entry per CDR3 protein. The sample consists of about 620,000 distinct CDR3 sequences, 22% of them appearing once. V was shortened by 0 bases and J by 5 bases, with 10 bases between the two germline ends. The CDR3 runs to 15 residues. Germline V lookup: CDR1 MNHEY, CDR2 SVGEGT. The data derive from a study of Graves' ophthalmopathy and Graves' hyperthyroidism. Study details: The collection of peripheral blood took place at initial diagnosis, before any treatment. Findings and caveats of the study: Most expanded clonotypes in thyroid above 0.001 frequency also showed up in blood.

What was sequenced was peripheral blood. The receptor comes from a woman aged 18-29 years with stable Graves' hyperthyroidism. Some clones in this sample may be carry-over from other donors' samples. The chain recombines TRBV6-2 or TRBV6-3 with TRBJ2-2, with D uncertain. CDR3 coding DNA: TGTGCCAGCAGTTACTCGTTAATGGGGACCGGGGAGCTGTTTTTT. This translates into CASSYSLMGTGELFF.